The 5 T cell receptor beta chains below all came from one sample that was sequenced in a study of blood T cell repertoires in COVID-19. Only in-frame clones appear in the TCRdb table, and some are missing; sequencing was by immunoSEQ multiplex PCR. The sample contains a few hundred thousand clones, around 85% of which appear only once. Sample: PBMCs or T cells enriched from blood (not recorded which). The source is a woman aged 55 to 70 who had recovered from COVID-19.

CDR3 sequence (DNA): TGTGCCAGCAGCTTAGGTCTCGGTAATTCACCCCTCCACTTT. Amino acids: CASSLGLGNSPLHF. The chain carries TRBV7-8 and TRBJ1-6; no clear D gene. In germline, CDR1 is SGHVS, CDR2 FQNEAQ. V gave up 1 base and J gave up 6 bases, with 7 bases separating them. The CDR3 is 14 residues long.

This clone was seen at least ten times. This chain joins TRBV3-1 (or the pseudogene TRBV3-2) and TRBJ2-1, with 8 positions matching TRBD2. CDR1 and CDR2 (germline): LGHDT, YNNKEL (reference sequence). After removal of 6 bases from V and 5 bases from J, the junction contained 9 bases not matched to a gene. The CDR3 length is 15 residues. This CDR3 is CASRVDGGENNEQFF. The DNA of the CDR3 is TGTGCCAGCAGGGTAGACGGGGGGGAAAACAATGAGCAGTTCTTC.

Only one count was recorded for this clone. The V gene is TRBV6-4, the J gene TRBJ1-5; 9 bases line up with TRBD1. Germline loops: CDR1 MRHNA, CDR2 SNTAGT. This CDR3 region has 14 residues. Trimming cost V 4 bases and J 3 bases; bases outside gene matches: 1. The CDR3 sequence is CASSGDRDNQPQHF. CDR3 DNA sequence: TGTGCCAGCAGTGGGGACAGGGACAATCAGCCCCAGCATTTT.

The chain combines TRBV29-1 with TRBJ1-1; 7 nucleotides line up with TRBD1. The CDR3 has 11 amino acids. The J segment lost 7 bases and the V segment lost 7 bases, leaving 6 bases of the junction unmatched. Germline V gene data show CDR1 as SQVTM and CDR2 as ANQGSEA. The CDR3 DNA sequence: TGCAGCGGGTCCGGGACAGATGAAGCTTTCTTT. It is translated as CSGSGTDEAFF.

In nucleotides, the CDR3 is TGTGCCACCAGCAGAGATCGGGGAGAACGCGACGAGCAGTACGTC. Its translation: CATSRDRGERDEQYV. The J gene is TRBJ2-7, the V gene TRBV15, with a possible D match to TRBD2 (5 bases). The V and J ends lost 0 bases and 5 bases respectively, with 14 bases between them. The CDR3 has 15 residues. The germline V gene has CDR1 LNHNV and CDR2 YYDKDF (reference sequence).